The TCR beta chain under discussion was sequenced for a study of beta chain features in type 1 diabetes. Study observations and caveats: Shortening that was moderate but significant affected the TCRB CDR3s of Type 1 diabetes patients in all four CD4+ subsets. Patients with type 1 diabetes showed fewer VDJ junction insertions and more deletions. Shorter templates might be favored by PCR, equally in patients and controls.

Details on this clone: The target antigen is unknown.

Every bit of the isolated RNA underwent reverse transcription, so sequencing read expressed TCRB transcripts. The table came from immunoSEQ multiplex PCR; TCRdb's copy has only in-frame clones and leaves some out. In the table there are about 620,000 clones, around 15% of which are singletons. Germline values: CDR1 SGHNT, CDR2 YENEEA. The V segment lost 1 base and the J segment 5 bases; nucleotides outside the gene matches: 8. The length of the CDR3 is 16 residues. The chain links TRBV11-3 to TRBJ2-4, with TRBD1 matching 7 bases. The source is a man aged 18 to 30 in good health. The sample consisted of naive CD4+ T cells from blood. CDR3 region: CASSLAWDRGENIQYF. The DNA for the CDR3 is TGTGCCAGCAGCTTAGCCTGGGACAGAGGGGAAAACATTCAGTACTTC.